One sample yielded the 2 T cell receptor beta chains listed below, sequenced in a study of identical twins. MiXCR, run by TCRdb on the 5' RACE reads, gives a single entry per CDR3 protein. The sample holds 500,000 to 650,000 distinct CDR3 sequences, just over 7% seen once. These same records also appear under a second study, on yellow fever vaccine responses in identical twins.

Sequencing was carried out using PBMCs. These receptors were collected from a woman under 30 in good health.

In this sample, this clonotype turned up many times. The chain couples TRBV6-5 to TRBJ1-6, with D hard to call. The CDR3 contains 12 residues. Per germline, CDR1 MNHEY and CDR2 SVGAGI. Trimming stripped 6 bases from V and 9 bases from J, with 9 bases between. The CDR3 reads CASSQTGSPLHF. In DNA form, the CDR3 reads TGTGCCAGCAGCCAAACGGGTTCACCCCTCCACTTT.

The CDR3 DNA follows: TGTGCCAGCAGCCCCATCAGGGGGTGGACTGAAGCTTTCTTT. Translating gives CASSPIRGWTEAFF. The chain has TRBV11-2 and TRBJ1-1; 7 positions agree with TRBD1. The germline V gene encodes CDR1 SGHAT and CDR2 FQNNGV. The CDR3 extends over 14 amino acids. The J segment lost 5 bases and the V segment lost 5 bases, leaving 8 bases of the junction unmatched.